This T cell receptor beta chain was recorded in a study of cytomegalovirus exposure and HLA in healthy donors. PCR employed 60 Vbeta and 13 Jbeta primers. Generated by immunoSEQ multiplex PCR, the TCRdb table keeps only in-frame clones and is missing some. The sample totals about 74,000 clones. V was cut by 1 base and J by 7 bases, with 15 bases left in between. The CDR3 runs to 15 residues. CDR1 and CDR2 from the germline V gene are SGHTS and YDEGEE. Whole-study results and caveats: An analysis was carried out at a later point. It showed that HLA-associated TCR beta chains were more clonally expanded than equally common non-associated chains. From TCR beta sequences, most subjects' HLA-A and HLA-B alleles were reportedly predicted accurately. A previous analysis found most TCR beta V segments productive roughly 90% or roughly 30% of the time. In vitro assays verified that three CMV-associated chains recognized CMV antigens specifically.

As regards this clone: The antigen is not known.

The chain combines TRBV5-8 with TRBJ1-5, with a possible D match to TRBD1 (5 bases). The receptor was derived from a female donor in good health and CMV-seropositive. The source material was PBMCs. The CDR3 here is CASSLKATGRQPQHF. The CDR3 nucleotides read TGTGCCAGCAGCTTGAAGGCAACAGGTCGACAGCCCCAGCATTTT.